This TCR beta chain is drawn from a study of shared clonotypes between healthy human individuals. The CDR3 has 14 residues. Germline values: CDR1 SGHNT, CDR2 YYREEE (reference sequence). Losses at the gene ends were 0 bases for V and 5 bases for J; bases not matched to a gene: 3. The protocol was immunoSEQ multiplex PCR, while the TCRdb copy is restricted to in-frame clones and leaves out a portion. The sample shows approximately 510,000 clones, about four fifths of them seen only once. Source material: PBMCs. V gene TRBV5-4 combines with J gene TRBJ2-5, with 8 bases matching TRBD2. The TCR comes from a woman in her 40s in good health. Some clones in this sample may be carry-over from other donors' samples. The CDR3 sequence: CASSLGASGETQYF. CDR3 nucleotides: TGTGCCAGCAGCTTGGGTGCTAGCGGGGAGACCCAGTACTTC.